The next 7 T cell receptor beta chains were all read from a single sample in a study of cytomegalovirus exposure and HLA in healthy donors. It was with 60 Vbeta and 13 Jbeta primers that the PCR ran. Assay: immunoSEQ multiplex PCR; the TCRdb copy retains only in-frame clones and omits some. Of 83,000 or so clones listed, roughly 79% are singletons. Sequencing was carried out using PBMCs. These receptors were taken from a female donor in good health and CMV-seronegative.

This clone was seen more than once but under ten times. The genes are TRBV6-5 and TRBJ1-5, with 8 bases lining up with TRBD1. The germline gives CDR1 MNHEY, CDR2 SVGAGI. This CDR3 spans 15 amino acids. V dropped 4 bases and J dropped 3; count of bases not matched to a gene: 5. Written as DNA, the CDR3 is TGTGCCAGCAGTTCGGACAGGGCTCCCAATCAGCCCCAGCATTTT. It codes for CASSSDRAPNQPQHF.

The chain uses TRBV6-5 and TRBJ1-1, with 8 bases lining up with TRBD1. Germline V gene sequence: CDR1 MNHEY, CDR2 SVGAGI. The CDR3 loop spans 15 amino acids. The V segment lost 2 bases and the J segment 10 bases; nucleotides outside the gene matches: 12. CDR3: CASSYGLTGARGAFF. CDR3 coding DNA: TGTGCCAGCAGTTACGGACTGACAGGGGCTAGGGGAGCTTTCTTT.

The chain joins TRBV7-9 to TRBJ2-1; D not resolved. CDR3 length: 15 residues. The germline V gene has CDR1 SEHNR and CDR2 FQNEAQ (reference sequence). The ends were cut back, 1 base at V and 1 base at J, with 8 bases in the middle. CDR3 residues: CASSLVMSSYNEQFF. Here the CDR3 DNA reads TGTGCCAGCAGCTTAGTGATGAGTTCCTACAATGAGCAGTTCTTC.

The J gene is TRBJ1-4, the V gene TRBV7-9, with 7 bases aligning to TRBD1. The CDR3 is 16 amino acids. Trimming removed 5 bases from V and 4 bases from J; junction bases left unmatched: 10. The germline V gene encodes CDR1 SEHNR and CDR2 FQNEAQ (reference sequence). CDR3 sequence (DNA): TGTGCCAGCAGCCCAGGGGGACGGGTCCGTAATGAAAAACTGTTTTTT. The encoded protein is CASSPGGRVRNEKLFF.

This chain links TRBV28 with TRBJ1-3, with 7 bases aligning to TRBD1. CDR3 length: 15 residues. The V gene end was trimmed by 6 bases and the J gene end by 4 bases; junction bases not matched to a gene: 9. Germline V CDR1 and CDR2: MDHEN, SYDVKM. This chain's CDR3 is CASSPGQLGGNTIYF. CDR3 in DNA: TGTGCCAGCAGCCCGGGACAGCTGGGAGGAAACACCATATATTTT.

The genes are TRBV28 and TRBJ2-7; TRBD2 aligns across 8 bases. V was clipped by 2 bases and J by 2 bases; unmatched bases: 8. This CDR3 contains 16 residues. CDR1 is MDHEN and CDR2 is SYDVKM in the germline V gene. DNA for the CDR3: TGTGCCAGCAGTTTAGAGCGCGGGGGGCGAACCTACGAGCAGTACTTC. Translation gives CASSLERGGRTYEQYF.

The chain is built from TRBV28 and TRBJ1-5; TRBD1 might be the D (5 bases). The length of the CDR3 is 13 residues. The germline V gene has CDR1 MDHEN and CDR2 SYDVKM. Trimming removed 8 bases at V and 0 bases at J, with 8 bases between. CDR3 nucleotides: TGTGCCAGCCGGCAGGGTAGCAATCAGCCCCAGCATTTT. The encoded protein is CASRQGSNQPQHF.